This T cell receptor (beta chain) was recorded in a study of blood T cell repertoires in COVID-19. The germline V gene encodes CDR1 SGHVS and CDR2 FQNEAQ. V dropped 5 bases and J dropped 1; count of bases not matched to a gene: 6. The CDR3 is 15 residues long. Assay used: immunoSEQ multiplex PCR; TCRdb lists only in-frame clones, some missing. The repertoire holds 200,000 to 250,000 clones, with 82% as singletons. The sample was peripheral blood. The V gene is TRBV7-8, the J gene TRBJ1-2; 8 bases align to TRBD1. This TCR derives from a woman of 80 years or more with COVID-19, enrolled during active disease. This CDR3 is CASSPYGQGNYGYTF. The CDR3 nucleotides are TGTGCCAGCAGCCCGTACGGACAGGGTAACTATGGCTACACCTTC.